Included here is one T cell receptor beta chain sequence, with context. The identical CDR3 is also encoded by other nucleotide sequences in the sample. In the authors' methods: It was from reference gene primer amplification that nucleated cell counts were estimated. Assay: immunoSEQ multiplex PCR; the TCRdb copy retains only in-frame clones and omits some. V and J calls and clone size come straight from that table; D and trimming were deduced from the DNA. The repertoire holds 250,000 or so clones, with around nine tenths as singletons. This sample was taken from a study of blood T cell repertoires in COVID-19. Study summary: Acute and convalescent COVID-19 samples came from the United States, Italy and Spain. PBMCs, B-cell-depleted T cells, or T cells were the source of the cDNA or gDNA that made up the material.

The clonotype originates from a woman in her fifties or sixties with acute or convalescent COVID-19. Sequenced input: peripheral blood.

The CDR3 loop reads CASSLDSSNTGELFF. CDR3 DNA: TGCGCCAGCAGCTTGGACAGTTCGAACACCGGGGAGCTGTTTTTT. The chain carries TRBV5-1 and TRBJ2-2; D unresolved. The ends were cut back, 0 bases at V and 0 bases at J, with 6 bases in the middle. The CDR3 extends over 15 amino acids. Germline assignment: CDR1 SGHRS and CDR2 YFSETQ. Together with reference TRBV5-1 and TRBJ2-2, the CDR3 gives the full variable domain: KAGVTQTPRYLIKTRGQQVTLSCSPISGHRSVSWYQQTPGQGLQFLFEYFSETQRNKGNFPGRFSGRQFSNSRSEMNVSTLELGDSALYLCASSLDSSNTGELFFGEGSRLTVL.